These 28 T cell receptor beta chains originate from one sample sequenced in a study of T cells in Graves' hyperthyroidism and ophthalmopathy (dated by TCRdb to between 2018 and 2021). The library relied on multiplex PCR. Instrument on record: Illumina HiSeq 2000. The TCR beta CDR3 regions were amplified from the RNA transcripts. A first-round RT-PCR of the TCR CDR3 used the HTBI primer set with the Qiagen OneStep RT-PCR kit. TCRdb reanalyzed the raw reads on its own, using fastp at Q25 for trimming and MiXCR for clone calling, and kept in-frame beta chains. Every CDR3 protein is listed once, alongside the most common genes and DNA of its rows. A total of 650,000 to 700,000 distinct CDR3 sequences appear in this sample, around a sixth of them only once. The top ten constitute around 15% of the sample. The specimen sequenced was blood. These receptors were collected from a man aged 50-59 years with Graves' hyperthyroidism.

In this sample, this clonotype turned up a few times. This chain links TRBV7-9 with TRBJ2-1; D uncertain. Trimming took off 9 bases at V and 4 bases at J, with 10 bases between the two ends. This CDR3 spans 12 amino acids. Germline V CDR1 and CDR2: SEHNR, FQNEAQ (reference sequence). For the CDR3, the DNA is TGTGCCAGTCGAAAAGGATACAATGAGCAGTTCTTC. Amino acids: CASRKGYNEQFF.

Of note for this clonotype: Compared with germline, one end of the junction differs, possibly owing to a read error. J is TRBJ2-5 and V is TRBV29-1; unclear D gene. Germline V CDR1 and CDR2: SQVTM, ANQGSEA. CDR3 length: 12 residues. In nucleotides, the CDR3 is TGCAGCGTTGACCCCACTCAAGGGACCCAGTACTTC. It is translated as CSVDPTQGTQYF. The whole variable domain, filled in from reference TRBV29-1 and TRBJ2-5, reads SAVISQKPSRDICQRGTSLTIQCQVDSQVTMMFWYRQQPGQSLTLIATANQGSEATYESGFVIDKFPISRPNLTFSTLTVSNMSPEDSSIYLCSVDPTQGTQYFGPGTRLLVL.

The rearrangement uses TRBV7-9 and TRBJ2-5, with TRBD2 matching 14 bases. Germline lookup yields CDR1 SEHNR and CDR2 FQNEAQ (reference sequence). Trimming cost V 5 bases and J 5 bases; bases outside gene matches: 13. This CDR3 contains 18 residues. The CDR3 loop is CASSQGLAGGGKGETQYF. CDR3 nucleotide sequence: TGTGCCAGCAGCCAAGGACTAGCGGGAGGCGGCAAAGGGGAGACCCAGTACTTC.

This clonotype has at least ten counts. This chain uses TRBV30 with TRBJ2-5; D not certain. The CDR3 covers 14 residues. V was shortened by 4 bases and J by 4 bases, with 16 bases between the two germline ends. CDR1 is GTSNPN and CDR2 is SVGIG in the germline V gene (reference sequence). The CDR3 sequence is CAWTFAAVGETQYF. The CDR3 bases are TGTGCCTGGACTTTTGCGGCCGTGGGAGAGACCCAGTACTTC. Together with reference TRBV30 and TRBJ2-5, the CDR3 gives the full variable domain: SQTIHQWPATLVQPVGSPLSLECTVEGTSNPNLYWYRQAAGRGLQLLFYSVGIGQISSEVPQNLSASRPQDRQFILSSKKLLLSDSGFYLCAWTFAAVGETQYFGPGTRLLVL.

This clonotype was counted ten times or more. The chain couples TRBV24-1 to TRBJ1-2; TRBD1 is a possible D gene (5 bases). V was pared by 6 bases and J by 5 bases, with 12 bases between. The CDR3 covers 13 residues. Looked up from germline, CDR1 is KGHDR and CDR2 is SFDVKD. In DNA form, the CDR3 reads TGTGCCACCAGTTCATCCAGGGAATATGGCTACACCTTC. Translating it yields CATSSSREYGYTF.

V and J are TRBV19 and TRBJ2-1; 7 nucleotides align to TRBD1. The DNA matches TRBJ2-7 better at its end, which makes the J call doubtful. The CDR3 sequence is 15 residues long. The germline V gene encodes CDR1 LNHDA and CDR2 SQIVND (reference sequence). The CDR3 region is CASSETTGRGLEQYF. In DNA, the CDR3 is TGTGCCAGTAGTGAGACGACAGGGAGAGGCCTTGAGCAGTACTTC.

The rearrangement links TRBV19 to TRBJ2-7; 7 bases agree with TRBD1. Trimming took 3 bases from V and 4 from J; bases not matched to a gene: 9. The CDR3 is 15 amino acids. The germline V gene encodes CDR1 LNHDA and CDR2 SQIVND (reference sequence). CDR3 nucleotide sequence: TGTGCCAGTAGTATTCAGGGACAGCTTGCGTACGAGCAGTACTTC. Translation: CASSIQGQLAYEQYF.

V is TRBV3-1 and J is TRBJ1-6; tentatively, D is TRBD1 (5 bases). V gave up 1 base and J gave up 13 bases, with 14 bases separating them. This CDR3 spans 14 amino acids. CDR1 is LGHDT, CDR2 YNNKEL, per germline (reference sequence). CDR3 sequence: CASSQGDSWSPLHF. The CDR3 nucleotides are TGTGCCAGCAGCCAAGGCGACAGTTGGTCCCCCCTCCACTTT.

This chain links TRBV2 with TRBJ2-1; 9 nucleotides line up with TRBD2. The CDR3 has 16 amino acids. Germline lookup yields CDR1 SNHLY and CDR2 FYNNEI. The ends lost 0 bases at V and 3 bases at J; junction bases unmatched: 3. CDR3 in amino acids: CASSEALSGGYNEQFF. The CDR3 region has the DNA TGTGCCAGCAGTGAAGCGCTTAGCGGGGGCTACAATGAGCAGTTCTTC.

This clonotype came up a few times. The V and J genes are TRBV3-1 and TRBJ2-7, with D uncertain. This CDR3 comprises 12 residues. CDR1 is LGHDT, CDR2 YNNKEL, per germline (reference sequence). The germline V and J ends were trimmed by 4 bases and 6 bases, with 10 bases remaining between them. CDR3 residues: CASSRLKGEQYF. DNA of the CDR3: TGTGCCAGCAGCCGGCTCAAGGGCGAGCAGTACTTC.

The chain recombines TRBV30 with TRBJ2-3; unclear D gene. Germline V CDR1 and CDR2: GTSNPN, SVGIG (reference sequence). The CDR3 consists of 13 residues. The V end lost 8 bases, the J end lost 2 bases, and 14 bases lay between the germline ends. CDR3 residues: CAGDGHNTDTQYF. The CDR3 DNA follows: TGTGCCGGAGATGGCCACAACACAGATACGCAGTATTTT.

J is TRBJ2-2 and V is TRBV20-1; TRBD1 matches at 11 bases. Germline V CDR1 and CDR2: DFQATT, SNEGSKA (reference sequence). The CDR3 runs 15 residues. Trimming removed 3 bases from V and 3 bases from J; junction bases left unmatched: 3. The DNA of the CDR3 is TGCAGTGCTAGGGGACAGGGGGACGACACCGGGGAGCTGTTTTTT. This sequence encodes CSARGQGDDTGELFF.

J is TRBJ1-1 and V is TRBV7-9; tentative D call: TRBD1 (6 bases). V lost 1 base and J 0 bases, leaving 9 bases between the germline ends. In germline, CDR1 is SEHNR, CDR2 FQNEAQ (reference sequence). The CDR3 spans 15 residues. Written as DNA, the CDR3 is TGTGCCAGCAGCTTAGATAGGGGGGTGAACACTGAAGCTTTCTTT. Translation gives CASSLDRGVNTEAFF.

This clonotype came up many times. The chain uses TRBV12-3 or TRBV12-4 and TRBJ1-1; D remains unclear. The V end lost 7 bases, the J end lost 3 bases, and 18 bases lay between the germline ends. CDR3 length equals 15 residues. The DNA for the CDR3 is TGTGCCAGCACCCTAGGACGGAGTATCTACACTGAAGCTTTCTTT. It encodes CASTLGRSIYTEAFF.

This clonotype was seen at least ten times. This chain connects TRBV28 to TRBJ1-5; TRBD1 might be the D (5 bases). Germline loops: CDR1 MDHEN, CDR2 SYDVKM. V was clipped by 6 bases and J by 7 bases, with 19 bases between them. This CDR3 has 15 amino acids. CDR3: CASSPTLGPGQPQHF. The CDR3 bases are TGTGCCAGCAGCCCGACCCTGGGGCCGGGGCAGCCCCAGCATTTT. Combining the CDR3 with reference TRBV28 and TRBJ1-5 gives the whole variable domain DVKVTQSSRYLVKRTGEKVFLECVQDMDHENMFWYRQDPGLGLRLIYFSYDVKMKEKGDIPEGYSVSREKKERFSLILESASTNQTSMYLCASSPTLGPGQPQHFGDGTRLSIL.

This clonotype appeared a few times. The J gene is TRBJ2-2, the V gene TRBV6-2 or TRBV6-3; 8 bases fit TRBD1. The V and J ends lost 5 bases and 6 bases, in that order; junction bases with no gene match: 8. The CDR3 is made up of 15 amino acids. Germline CDR1 reads MNHEY; CDR2 reads SVGEGT. CDR3 nucleotide sequence: TGTGCCAGCAGTCCTCGACAGGGGCGTCCCGGGGAGCTGTTTTTT. Translating gives CASSPRQGRPGELFF.

Note on this clonotype: An end of the junction differs from the germline gene, which may be a read error. The chain is built from TRBV28 and TRBJ1-2; no clear D gene. This CDR3 has 15 residues. The germline CDR1 and CDR2 sequences are MDHEN and SYDVKM. The CDR3: CASSYRRFLPYGCTF. The CDR3 region has the DNA TGTGCCAGCAGTTATAGGCGCTTCTTACCATATGGCTGCACCTTC.

This clonotype came up many times. The rearrangement joins TRBV2 to TRBJ2-7, with unresolved D. The V and J ends lost 2 bases and 2 bases respectively, with 7 bases between them. Germline CDR1 and CDR2: SNHLY and FYNNEI. The CDR3 is 13 amino acids. CDR3: CASSELGTYEQYF. The DNA of the CDR3 is TGTGCCAGCAGTGAACTGGGAACCTACGAGCAGTACTTC.

This clonotype has a count of ten or more. The gene calls are TRBV6-2 or TRBV6-3 and TRBJ2-7; 7 bases map to TRBD1. The V gene end was trimmed by 4 bases and the J gene end by 5 bases; junction bases not matched to a gene: 8. Germline loops: CDR1 MNHEY, CDR2 SVGEGT. The CDR3 loop spans 14 amino acids. Here the CDR3 reads CASSFEAGGHEQYF. DNA of the CDR3: TGTGCCAGCAGTTTTGAGGCAGGGGGACACGAGCAGTACTTC.

The chain uses TRBV29-1 and TRBJ1-1; D is undetermined. The V gene lost 4 bases and the J gene lost 0 bases, with 6 bases spanning the gap. The germline CDR1 and CDR2 sequences are SQVTM and ANQGSEA. The CDR3 is made up of 12 amino acids. In DNA form, the CDR3 reads TGCAGCGTTGTTAGGGTGAACACTGAAGCTTTCTTT. It is translated as CSVVRVNTEAFF.

The chain employs TRBV6-1 and TRBJ2-5, with 11 bases lining up with TRBD2. There are 19 residues in the CDR3. Germline CDR1 and CDR2: MNHNS and SASEGT. The trim removed 6 bases at V and 2 bases at J, leaving 17 bases unmatched. The DNA of the CDR3 is TGTGCCAGCAGCCGGGTCCGGGCTAGCGGGAGGCCAATACAAGAGACCCAGTACTTC. This gives the protein CASSRVRASGRPIQETQYF.

J is TRBJ1-4 and V is TRBV30; perhaps TRBD1 as D (6 bases). The V end lost 3 bases, the J end lost 3 bases, and 8 bases lay between the germline ends. This CDR3 contains 13 residues. CDR1 and CDR2 from the germline V gene are GTSNPN and SVGIG (reference sequence). The CDR3 loop reads CAWRGQPNEKLFF. The CDR3 DNA sequence: TGTGCCTGGAGAGGACAGCCTAATGAAAAACTGTTTTTT.

This clonotype was seen a handful of times. The chain has TRBV6-1 and TRBJ1-5; no clear D gene. Trimming left V 7 bases short and J 3 bases short, with 19 bases between. Per germline, CDR1 MNHNS and CDR2 SASEGT. The CDR3 is made up of 16 amino acids. The CDR3 sequence: CASTNWEGSSNQPQHF. CDR3 nucleotide sequence: TGTGCCAGCACCAATTGGGAGGGATCCTCCAATCAGCCCCAGCATTTT.

This clonotype was observed a handful of times. The chain recombines TRBV28 with TRBJ1-5; possible D gene TRBD1, 6 bases. The CDR3 is made up of 16 amino acids. Germline values: CDR1 MDHEN, CDR2 SYDVKM. Trimming stripped 7 bases from V and 0 bases from J, with 16 bases between. The CDR3 loop reads CASMVRGPASNQPQHF. The CDR3 region has the DNA TGTGCCAGCATGGTCAGGGGACCGGCTAGCAATCAGCCCCAGCATTTT. The variable domain in full, with the rest retrieved from reference TRBV28 and TRBJ1-5, is DVKVTQSSRYLVKRTGEKVFLECVQDMDHENMFWYRQDPGLGLRLIYFSYDVKMKEKGDIPEGYSVSREKKERFSLILESASTNQTSMYLCASMVRGPASNQPQHFGDGTRLSIL.

The chain recombines TRBV7-9 with TRBJ1-4, with D uncertain. The germline CDR1 and CDR2 sequences are SEHNR and FQNEAQ (reference sequence). The V end lost 1 base, the J end lost 5 bases, and 14 bases lay between the germline ends. This CDR3 is built from 16 residues. In DNA, the CDR3 is TGTGCCAGCAGCTTAGACGGGCGCGGATTAAATGAAAAACTGTTTTTT. It is translated as CASSLDGRGLNEKLFF.

This clonotype was observed a few times. This chain links TRBV28 with TRBJ1-1, with a weak D call TRBD1 (6 bases). The CDR3 is 15 amino acids. V was trimmed by 6 bases and J by 1 base, leaving 15 bases between them. Germline V gene lookup returns CDR1 MDHEN and CDR2 SYDVKM. This CDR3 is CASRAGADWNTEAFF. CDR3 nucleotide sequence: TGTGCCAGCAGGGCGGGGGCAGATTGGAACACTGAAGCTTTCTTT.

This clonotype was counted at least ten times. The rearrangement links TRBV11-2 to TRBJ2-5, with TRBD1 matching over 9 bases. V was pared by 0 bases and J by 5 bases, with 7 bases of the junction left unmatched. CDR1 SGHAT and CDR2 FQNNGV come from the germline V gene. This CDR3 is 16 amino acids long. The CDR3 sequence: CASSLEWRQGGETQYF. The CDR3 nucleotides read TGTGCCAGCAGCTTAGAGTGGAGACAGGGGGGCGAGACCCAGTACTTC.

There are a few counts of this clonotype. This sequence joins TRBV9 and TRBJ2-1, with 12 bases identical to TRBD2. CDR3 length equals 16 residues. In germline, CDR1 is SGDLS, CDR2 YYNGEE. V lost 4 bases, J lost 4 bases, and 6 bases stayed unmatched. Here the CDR3 reads CASSWTSGTTYNEQFF. The CDR3, as DNA: TGTGCCAGCAGCTGGACTAGCGGGACTACTTACAATGAGCAGTTCTTC.